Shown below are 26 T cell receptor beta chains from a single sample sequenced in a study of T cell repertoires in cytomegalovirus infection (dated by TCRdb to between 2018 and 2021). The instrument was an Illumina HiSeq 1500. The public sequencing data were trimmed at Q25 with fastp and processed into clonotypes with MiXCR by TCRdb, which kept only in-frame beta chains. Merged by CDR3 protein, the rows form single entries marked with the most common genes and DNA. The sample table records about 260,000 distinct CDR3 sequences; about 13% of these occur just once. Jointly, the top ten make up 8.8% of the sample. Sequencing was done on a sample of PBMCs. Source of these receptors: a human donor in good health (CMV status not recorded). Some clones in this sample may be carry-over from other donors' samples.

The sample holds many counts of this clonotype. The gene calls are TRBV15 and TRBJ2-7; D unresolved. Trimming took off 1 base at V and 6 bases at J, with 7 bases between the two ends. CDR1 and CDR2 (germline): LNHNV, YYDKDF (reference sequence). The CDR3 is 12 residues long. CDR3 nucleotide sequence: TGTGCCACCAGCAGAGTCCGGAGCGAGCAGTACTTC. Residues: CATSRVRSEQYF.

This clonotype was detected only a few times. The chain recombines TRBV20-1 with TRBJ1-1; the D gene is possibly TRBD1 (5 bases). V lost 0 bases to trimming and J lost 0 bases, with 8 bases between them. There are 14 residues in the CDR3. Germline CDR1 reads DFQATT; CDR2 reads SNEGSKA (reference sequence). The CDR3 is CSARDWGVNTEAFF. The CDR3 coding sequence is TGCAGTGCTAGAGACTGGGGGGTGAACACTGAAGCTTTCTTT.

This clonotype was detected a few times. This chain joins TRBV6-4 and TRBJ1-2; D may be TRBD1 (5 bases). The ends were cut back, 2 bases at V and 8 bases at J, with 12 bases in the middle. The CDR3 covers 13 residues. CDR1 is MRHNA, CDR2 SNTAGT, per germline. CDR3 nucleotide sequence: TGTGCCAGCAGTGACCGCCGGACAATAGGCTACACCTTC. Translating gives CASSDRRTIGYTF.

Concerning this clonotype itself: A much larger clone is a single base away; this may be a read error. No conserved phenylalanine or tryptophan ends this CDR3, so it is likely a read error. The CDR3 loop is CASSEEDQPQHV. The CDR3 region has the DNA TGTGCCAGCAGTGAGGAAGATCAGCCCCAGCATGTT. This sequence joins TRBV28 and TRBJ1-5; D is undetermined. Trimming took off 5 bases at V and 5 bases at J, with 7 bases between the two ends. Per germline, CDR1 MDHEN and CDR2 SYDVKM. The CDR3 extends over 12 amino acids.

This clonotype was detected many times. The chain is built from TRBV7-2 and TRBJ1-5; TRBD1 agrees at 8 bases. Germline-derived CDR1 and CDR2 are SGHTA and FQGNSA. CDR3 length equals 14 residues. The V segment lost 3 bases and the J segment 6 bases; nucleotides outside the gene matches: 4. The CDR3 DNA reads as TGTGCCAGCAGCTTCGACAGGGGAGGTCAGCCCCAGCATTTT. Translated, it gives CASSFDRGGQPQHF.

CDR3 coding DNA: TGCAGCGTTGAGGCGGGAAACTATGGCTACACCTTC. Protein product: CSVEAGNYGYTF. The gene calls are TRBV29-1 and TRBJ1-2, with D unresolved. CDR1 and CDR2 from the germline V gene are SQVTM and ANQGSEA. The CDR3 is made up of 12 amino acids. V was cut by 3 bases and J by 2 bases, with 7 bases left in between.

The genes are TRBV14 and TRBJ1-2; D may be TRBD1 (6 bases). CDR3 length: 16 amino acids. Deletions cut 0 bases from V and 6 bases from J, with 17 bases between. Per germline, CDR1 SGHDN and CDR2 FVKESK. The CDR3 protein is CASSQDLRTERDGYTF. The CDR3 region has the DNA TGTGCCAGCAGCCAAGACCTCAGGACAGAGAGGGATGGCTACACCTTC. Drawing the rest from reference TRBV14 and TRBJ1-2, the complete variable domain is EAGVTQFPSHSVIEKGQTVTLRCDPISGHDNLYWYRRVMGKEIKFLLHFVKESKQDESGMPNNRFLAERTGGTYSTLKVQPAELEDSGVYFCASSQDLRTERDGYTFGSGTRLTVV.

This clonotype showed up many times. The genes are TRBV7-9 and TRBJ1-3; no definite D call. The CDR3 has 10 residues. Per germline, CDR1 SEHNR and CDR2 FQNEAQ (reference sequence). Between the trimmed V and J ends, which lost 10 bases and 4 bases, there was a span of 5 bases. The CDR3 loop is CATLGNTIYF. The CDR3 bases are TGTGCCACCCTAGGAAACACCATATATTTT.

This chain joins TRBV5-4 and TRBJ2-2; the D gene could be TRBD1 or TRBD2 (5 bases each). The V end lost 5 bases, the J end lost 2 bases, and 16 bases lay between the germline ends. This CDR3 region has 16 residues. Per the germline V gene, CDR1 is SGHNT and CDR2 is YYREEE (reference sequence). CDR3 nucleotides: TGTGCCAGCAGAATTGACGGGACGACCAACACCGGGGAGCTGTTTTTT. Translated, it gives CASRIDGTTNTGELFF. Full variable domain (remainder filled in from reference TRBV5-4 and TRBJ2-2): ETGVTQSPTHLIKTRGQQVTLRCSSQSGHNTVSWYQQALGQGPQFIFQYYREEENGRGNFPPRFSGLQFPNYSSELNVNALELDDSALYLCASRIDGTTNTGELFFGEGSRLTVL.

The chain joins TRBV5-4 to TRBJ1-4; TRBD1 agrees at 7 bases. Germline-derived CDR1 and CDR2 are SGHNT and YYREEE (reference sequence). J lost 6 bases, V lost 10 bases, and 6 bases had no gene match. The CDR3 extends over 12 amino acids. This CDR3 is CALQGRDEKLFF. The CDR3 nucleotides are TGTGCCCTACAGGGGCGAGATGAAAAACTGTTTTTT.

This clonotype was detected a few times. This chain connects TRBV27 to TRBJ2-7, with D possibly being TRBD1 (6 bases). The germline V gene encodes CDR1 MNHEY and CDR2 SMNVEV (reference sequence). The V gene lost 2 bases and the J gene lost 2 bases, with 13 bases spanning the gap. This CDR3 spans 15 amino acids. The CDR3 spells CASSLKGVGPYEQYF. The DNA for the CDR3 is TGTGCCAGCAGTTTAAAGGGGGTCGGCCCCTACGAGCAGTACTTC.

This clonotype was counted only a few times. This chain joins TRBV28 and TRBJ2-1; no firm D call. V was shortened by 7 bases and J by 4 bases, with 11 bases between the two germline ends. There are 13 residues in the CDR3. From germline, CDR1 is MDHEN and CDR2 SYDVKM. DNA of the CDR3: TGTGCCAGCACCCAGGACGGATACAATGAGCAGTTCTTC. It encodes CASTQDGYNEQFF. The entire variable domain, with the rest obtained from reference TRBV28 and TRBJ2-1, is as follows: DVKVTQSSRYLVKRTGEKVFLECVQDMDHENMFWYRQDPGLGLRLIYFSYDVKMKEKGDIPEGYSVSREKKERFSLILESASTNQTSMYLCASTQDGYNEQFFGPGTRLTVL.

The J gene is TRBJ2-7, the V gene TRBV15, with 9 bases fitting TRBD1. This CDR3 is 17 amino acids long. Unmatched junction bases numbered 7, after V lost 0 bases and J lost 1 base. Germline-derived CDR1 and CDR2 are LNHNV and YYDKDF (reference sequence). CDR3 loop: CATSREGFGQGSYEQYF. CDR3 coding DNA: TGTGCCACCAGCAGAGAAGGGTTTGGACAGGGGTCCTACGAGCAGTACTTC.

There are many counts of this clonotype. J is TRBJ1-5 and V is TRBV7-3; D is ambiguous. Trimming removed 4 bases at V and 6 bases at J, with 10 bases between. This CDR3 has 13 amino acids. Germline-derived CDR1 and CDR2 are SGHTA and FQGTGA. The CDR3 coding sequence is TGTGCCAGCAGCTGGGAGTTAGGTCAGCCCCAGCATTTT. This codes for CASSWELGQPQHF.

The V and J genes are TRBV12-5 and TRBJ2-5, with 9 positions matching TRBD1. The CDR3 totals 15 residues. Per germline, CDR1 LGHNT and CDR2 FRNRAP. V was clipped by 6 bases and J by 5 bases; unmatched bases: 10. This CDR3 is CASGLWTGETETQYF. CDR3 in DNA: TGTGCTAGTGGCCTCTGGACAGGGGAGACGGAGACCCAGTACTTC.

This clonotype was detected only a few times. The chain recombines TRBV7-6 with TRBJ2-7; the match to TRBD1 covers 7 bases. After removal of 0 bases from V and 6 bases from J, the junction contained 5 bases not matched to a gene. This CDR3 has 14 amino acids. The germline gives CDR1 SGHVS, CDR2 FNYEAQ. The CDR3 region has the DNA TGTGCCAGCAGCTTAGCTCAGGGGGACAGCGAGCAGTACTTC. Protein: CASSLAQGDSEQYF.

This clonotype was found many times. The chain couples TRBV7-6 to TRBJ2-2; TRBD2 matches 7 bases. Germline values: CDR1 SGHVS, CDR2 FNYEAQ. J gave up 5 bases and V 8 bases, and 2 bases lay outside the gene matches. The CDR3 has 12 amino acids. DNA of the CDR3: TGTGCCAGCGGCGGGGGTACCGGGGAGCTGTTTTTT. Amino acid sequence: CASGGGTGELFF.

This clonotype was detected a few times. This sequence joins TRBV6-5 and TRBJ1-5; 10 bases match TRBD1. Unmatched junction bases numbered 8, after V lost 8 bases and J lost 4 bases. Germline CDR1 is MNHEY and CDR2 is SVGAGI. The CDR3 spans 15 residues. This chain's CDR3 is CASRGQGVGNQPQHF. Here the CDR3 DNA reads TGTGCCAGCCGCGGACAGGGGGTAGGGAATCAGCCCCAGCATTTT.

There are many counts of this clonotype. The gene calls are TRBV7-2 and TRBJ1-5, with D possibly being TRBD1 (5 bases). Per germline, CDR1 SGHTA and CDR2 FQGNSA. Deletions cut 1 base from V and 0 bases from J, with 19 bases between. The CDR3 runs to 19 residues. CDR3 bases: TGTGCCAGCAGCTTAGTTGGGGGGTTCCGGGGCCGTAGCAATCAGCCCCAGCATTTT. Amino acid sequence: CASSLVGGFRGRSNQPQHF.

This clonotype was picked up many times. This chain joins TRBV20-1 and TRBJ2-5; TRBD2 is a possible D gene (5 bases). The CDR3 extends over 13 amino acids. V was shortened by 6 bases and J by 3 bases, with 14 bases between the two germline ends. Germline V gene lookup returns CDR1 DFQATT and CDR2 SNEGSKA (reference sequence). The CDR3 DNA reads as TGCAGTGCCCCACGGACTGATGAAGAGACCCAGTACTTC. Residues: CSAPRTDEETQYF.

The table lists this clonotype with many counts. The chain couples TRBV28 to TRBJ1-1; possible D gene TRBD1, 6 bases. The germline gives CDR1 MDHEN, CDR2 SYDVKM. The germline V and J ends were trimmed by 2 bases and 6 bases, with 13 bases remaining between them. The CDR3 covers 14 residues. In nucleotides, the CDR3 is TGTGCCAGCAGTTTAACGCGGGGGGCCTCTGAAGCTTTCTTT. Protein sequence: CASSLTRGASEAFF.

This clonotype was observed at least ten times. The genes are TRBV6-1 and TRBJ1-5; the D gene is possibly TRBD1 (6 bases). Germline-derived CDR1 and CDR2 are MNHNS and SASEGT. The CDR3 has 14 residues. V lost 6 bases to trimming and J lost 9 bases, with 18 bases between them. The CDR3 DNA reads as TGTGCCAGCAGCTATACAGGGCTGGCGGGGCCCCAGCATTTT. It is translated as CASSYTGLAGPQHF.

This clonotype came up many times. CDR3 sequence (DNA): TGTGCCAGCAGCCTCCGGGACAGGGTAAACACTGAAGCTTTCTTT. Translated: CASSLRDRVNTEAFF. This chain uses TRBV7-2 with TRBJ1-1; 9 nucleotides align to TRBD1. This CDR3 is built from 15 residues. Germline CDR1 reads SGHTA; CDR2 reads FQGNSA. Trimming removed 5 bases from V and 2 bases from J; junction bases left unmatched: 6.

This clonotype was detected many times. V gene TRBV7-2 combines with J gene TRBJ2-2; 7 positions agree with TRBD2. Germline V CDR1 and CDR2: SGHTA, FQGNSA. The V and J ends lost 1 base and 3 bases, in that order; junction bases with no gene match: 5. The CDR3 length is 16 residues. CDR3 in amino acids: CASSLGTGGDTGELFF. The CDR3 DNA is TGTGCCAGCAGCTTAGGAACGGGGGGTGACACCGGGGAGCTGTTTTTT.

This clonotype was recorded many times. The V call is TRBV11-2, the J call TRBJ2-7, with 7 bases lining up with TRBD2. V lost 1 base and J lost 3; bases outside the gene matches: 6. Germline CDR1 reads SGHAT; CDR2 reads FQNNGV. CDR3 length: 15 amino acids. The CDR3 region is CASSLGLAAVYEQYF. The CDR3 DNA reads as TGTGCCAGCAGCTTAGGGCTAGCGGCGGTCTACGAGCAGTACTTC. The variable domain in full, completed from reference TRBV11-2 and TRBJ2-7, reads EAGVAQSPRYKIIEKRQSVAFWCNPISGHATLYWYQQILGQGPKLLIQFQNNGVVDDSQLPKDRFSAERLKGVDSTLKIQPAKLEDSAVYLCASSLGLAAVYEQYFGPGTRLTVT.

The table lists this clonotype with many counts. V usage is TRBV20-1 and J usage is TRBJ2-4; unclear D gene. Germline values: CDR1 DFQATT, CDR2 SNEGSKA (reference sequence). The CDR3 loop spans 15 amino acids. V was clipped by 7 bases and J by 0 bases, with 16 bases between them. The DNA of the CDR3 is TGCAGTGGCCTGGGCGGCGGTTCAGCCAAAAACATTCAGTACTTC. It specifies CSGLGGGSAKNIQYF.